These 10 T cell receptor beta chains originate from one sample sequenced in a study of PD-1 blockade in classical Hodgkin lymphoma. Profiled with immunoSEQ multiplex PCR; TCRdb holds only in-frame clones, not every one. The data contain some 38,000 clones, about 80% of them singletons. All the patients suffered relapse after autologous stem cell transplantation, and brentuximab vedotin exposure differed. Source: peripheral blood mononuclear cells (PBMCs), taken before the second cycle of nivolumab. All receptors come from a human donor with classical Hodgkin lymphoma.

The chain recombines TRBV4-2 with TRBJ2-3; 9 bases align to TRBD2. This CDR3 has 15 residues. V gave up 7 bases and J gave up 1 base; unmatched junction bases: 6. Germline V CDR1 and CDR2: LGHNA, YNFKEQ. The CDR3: CASNPAGGGTDTQYF. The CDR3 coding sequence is TGTGCCAGCAACCCAGCGGGGGGCGGCACAGATACGCAGTATTTT.

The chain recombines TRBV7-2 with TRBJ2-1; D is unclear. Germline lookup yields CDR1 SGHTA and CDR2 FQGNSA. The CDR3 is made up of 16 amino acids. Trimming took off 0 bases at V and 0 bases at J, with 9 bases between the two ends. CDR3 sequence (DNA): TGTGCCAGCAGCTTAGCGTTTAGCTCCTCCTACAATGAGCAGTTCTTC. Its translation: CASSLAFSSSYNEQFF. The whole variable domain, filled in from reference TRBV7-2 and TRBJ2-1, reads GAGVSQSPSNKVTEKGKDVELRCDPISGHTALYWYRQSLGQGLEFLIYFQGNSAPDKSGLPSDRFSAERTGGSVSTLTIQRTQQEDSAVYLCASSLAFSSSYNEQFFGPGTRLTVL.

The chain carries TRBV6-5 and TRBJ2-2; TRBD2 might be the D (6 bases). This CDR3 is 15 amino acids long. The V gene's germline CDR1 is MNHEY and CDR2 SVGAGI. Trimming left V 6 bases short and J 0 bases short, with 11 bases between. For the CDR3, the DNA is TGTGCCAGCAGGGGGCGGGGACCGAACACCGGGGAGCTGTTTTTT. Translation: CASRGRGPNTGELFF.

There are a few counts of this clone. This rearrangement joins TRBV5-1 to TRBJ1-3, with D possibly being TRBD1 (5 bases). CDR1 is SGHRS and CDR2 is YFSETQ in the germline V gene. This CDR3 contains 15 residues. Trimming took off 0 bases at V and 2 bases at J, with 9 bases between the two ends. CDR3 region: CASSLAGDPGNTIYF. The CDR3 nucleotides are TGCGCCAGCAGCTTGGCCGGGGACCCTGGAAACACCATATATTTT.

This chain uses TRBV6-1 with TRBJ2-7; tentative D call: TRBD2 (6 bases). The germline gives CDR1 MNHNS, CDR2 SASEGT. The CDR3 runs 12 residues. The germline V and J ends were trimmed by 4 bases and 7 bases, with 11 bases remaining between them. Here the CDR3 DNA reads TGTGCCAGCAGTGTGGAGGGAAGAGAGCAGTACTTC. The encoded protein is CASSVEGREQYF.

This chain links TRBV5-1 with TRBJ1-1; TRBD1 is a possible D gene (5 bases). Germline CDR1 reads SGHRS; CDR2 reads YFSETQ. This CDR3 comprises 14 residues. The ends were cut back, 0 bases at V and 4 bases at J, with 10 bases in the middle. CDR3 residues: CASSLEGGATEAFF. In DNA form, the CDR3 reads TGCGCCAGCAGCTTGGAGGGAGGGGCCACTGAAGCTTTCTTT.

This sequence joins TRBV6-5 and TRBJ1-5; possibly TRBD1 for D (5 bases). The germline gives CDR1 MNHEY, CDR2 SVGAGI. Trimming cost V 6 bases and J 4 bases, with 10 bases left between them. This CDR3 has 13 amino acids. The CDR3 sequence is CASRWGINQPQHF. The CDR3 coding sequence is TGTGCCAGCAGATGGGGCATTAATCAGCCCCAGCATTTT.

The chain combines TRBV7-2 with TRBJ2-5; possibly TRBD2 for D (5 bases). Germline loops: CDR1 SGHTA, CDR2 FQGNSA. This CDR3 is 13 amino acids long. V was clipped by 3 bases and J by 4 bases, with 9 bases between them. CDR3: CASSLVEGETQYF. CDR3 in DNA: TGTGCCAGCAGCTTGGTCGAGGGAGAGACCCAGTACTTC.

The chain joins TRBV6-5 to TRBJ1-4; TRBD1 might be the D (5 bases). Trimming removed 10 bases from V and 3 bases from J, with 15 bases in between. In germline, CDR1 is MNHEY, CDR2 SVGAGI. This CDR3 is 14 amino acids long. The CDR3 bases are TGTGCCACCTGCTCGGACACTTCTAATGAAAAACTGTTTTTT. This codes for CATCSDTSNEKLFF.

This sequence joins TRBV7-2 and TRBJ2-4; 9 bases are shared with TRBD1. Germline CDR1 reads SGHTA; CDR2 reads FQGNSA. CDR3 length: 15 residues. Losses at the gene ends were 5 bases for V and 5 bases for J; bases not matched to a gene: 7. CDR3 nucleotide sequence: TGTGCCAGCAGCCTTGGACAGGGGCCCCAAAACATTCAGTACTTC. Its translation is CASSLGQGPQNIQYF.